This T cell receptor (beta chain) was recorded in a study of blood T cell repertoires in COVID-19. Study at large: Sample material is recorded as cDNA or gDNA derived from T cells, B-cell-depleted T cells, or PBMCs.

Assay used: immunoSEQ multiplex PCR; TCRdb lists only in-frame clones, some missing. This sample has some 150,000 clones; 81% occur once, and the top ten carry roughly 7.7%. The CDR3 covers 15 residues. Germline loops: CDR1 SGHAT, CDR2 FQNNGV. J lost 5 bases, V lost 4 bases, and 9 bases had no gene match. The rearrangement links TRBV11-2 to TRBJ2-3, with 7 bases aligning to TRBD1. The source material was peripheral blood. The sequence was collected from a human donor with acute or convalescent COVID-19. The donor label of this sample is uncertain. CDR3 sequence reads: CASSWTGLEGDTQYF. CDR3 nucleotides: TGTGCCAGCAGCTGGACAGGCCTCGAGGGAGATACGCAGTATTTT.